This T cell receptor beta chain appears in the sequencing data of a study of T cells in Graves' hyperthyroidism and ophthalmopathy. From RNA transcripts, TCR beta CDR3 regions were amplified. HTBI primers were employed in a first-round RT-PCR of the TCR CDR3. TCRdb processed the multiplex PCR reads anew with MiXCR; each CDR3 protein has one entry. The sample contains 450,000 to 700,000 distinct CDR3 sequences, 46% of which appear only once. V was shortened by 3 bases and J by 4 bases, with 4 bases between the two germline ends. Germline loops: CDR1 DFQATT, CDR2 SNEGSKA (reference sequence). CDR3 length: 11 residues. This clonotype was picked up many times.

The rearrangement links TRBV20-1 to TRBJ1-3; no clear D gene. The TCR sequence derives from an adult woman with Graves' disease, either hyperthyroidism or ophthalmopathy (not recorded which). Specimen: peripheral blood or thyroid tissue (not recorded which). CDR3 residues: CSASGGNTIYF. DNA of the CDR3: TGCAGTGCTAGCGGGGGAAACACCATATATTTT.